This entry lists 24 T cell receptor beta chains sequenced from one sample in a study of blood T cell repertoires in COVID-19. Libraries were prepared by immunoSEQ multiplex PCR; TCRdb keeps only in-frame clonotypes and omits some of them. Seen here are a few hundred thousand clones, under 85% observed once, and the top ten hold about 5.4%. Sequenced sample: PBMCs or T cells enriched from blood (not recorded which). These receptors were obtained from a woman in her 50s who had recovered from COVID-19.

V is TRBV3-1 (or the pseudogene TRBV3-2) and J is TRBJ1-4; D uncertain. The CDR3 runs to 15 residues. Germline V lookup: CDR1 LGHDT, CDR2 YNNKEL (reference sequence). The ends were cut back, 1 base at V and 4 bases at J, with 10 bases in the middle. The CDR3, as DNA: TGTGCCAGCAGCCAAGTCGGCGGTTATAATGAAAAACTGTTTTTT. Its translation: CASSQVGGYNEKLFF.

On this clone itself: Different DNA sequences within this sample yield the same CDR3. As DNA, the CDR3 is TGTGCCACCAGTGCGACGGACAGGGGGGACAATCAGCCCCAGCATTTT. Protein: CATSATDRGDNQPQHF. The chain has TRBV24-1 and TRBJ1-5; 10 positions agree with TRBD1. J was trimmed by 3 bases and V by 5 bases; bases with no gene match: 6. This CDR3 contains 16 residues. The germline V gene encodes CDR1 KGHDR and CDR2 SFDVKD.

The V call is TRBV29-1, the J call TRBJ2-7, with TRBD2 matching over 11 bases. The CDR3 length is 16 residues. J lost 0 bases, V lost 0 bases, and 4 bases had no gene match. In germline, CDR1 is SQVTM, CDR2 ANQGSEA. The CDR3 spells CSVEDPTSGSSYEQYF. CDR3 coding DNA: TGCAGCGTTGAAGACCCCACTAGCGGGAGCTCCTACGAGCAGTACTTC.

This chain uses TRBV30 with TRBJ1-2; the D is unclear. Trimming removed 2 bases from V and 4 bases from J, with 5 bases in between. This CDR3 has 11 amino acids. From germline, CDR1 is GTSNPN and CDR2 SVGIG (reference sequence). The CDR3 sequence is CAWSTTYGYTF. CDR3 bases: TGTGCCTGGAGTACAACCTATGGCTACACCTTC.

The rearrangement links TRBV20-1 to TRBJ2-3; 12 nucleotides agree with TRBD2. CDR3 length: 15 residues. V was clipped by 3 bases and J by 7 bases; unmatched bases: 8. CDR1 DFQATT and CDR2 SNEGSKA come from the germline V gene (reference sequence). The CDR3 DNA reads TGCAGTGCTAGTTCGCTAGCGGGGGGGCTGAATACGCAGTATTTT. Protein sequence: CSASSLAGGLNTQYF.

The V and J genes are TRBV27 and TRBJ1-6; D is perhaps TRBD1 (5 bases). Germline V gives CDR1 MNHEY, CDR2 SMNVEV (reference sequence). The CDR3 runs to 16 residues. The V end was cut by 3 bases, the J end by 8 bases, with 17 bases between. This chain's CDR3 is CASSFFPQIGDSPLHF. The DNA of the CDR3 is TGTGCCAGCAGTTTTTTTCCCCAAATAGGGGATTCACCCCTCCACTTT.

The CDR3 here is CASSVGLAGGIGNEQFF. CDR3 DNA sequence: TGTGCCAGCAGCGTAGGACTAGCGGGGGGCATCGGCAATGAGCAGTTCTTC. The V gene is TRBV9, the J gene TRBJ2-1, with 13 bases that match TRBD2. The CDR3 has 17 amino acids. V trimming: 0 bases; J trimming: 6 bases; junction bases outside the gene matches: 6. CDR1 is SGDLS and CDR2 is YYNGEE in the germline V gene. Full variable domain (outside the CDR3, taken from reference TRBV9 and TRBJ2-1): DSGVTQTPKHLITATGQRVTLRCSPRSGDLSVYWYQQSLDQGLQFLIQYYNGEERAKGNILERFSAQQFPDLHSELNLSSLELGDSALYFCASSVGLAGGIGNEQFFGPGTRLTVL.

The V call is TRBV5-1, the J call TRBJ2-5, with 7 bases that match TRBD2. CDR3 size: 15 residues. The germline CDR1 and CDR2 sequences are SGHRS and YFSETQ. After removal of 2 bases from V and 4 bases from J, the junction contained 8 bases not matched to a gene. The CDR3 region has the DNA TGCGCCAGCAGCTTACGAGCGGGGAGGGGAGAGACCCAGTACTTC. Its translation is CASSLRAGRGETQYF.

This chain joins TRBV6-2 or TRBV6-3 and TRBJ1-2; 7 bases are shared with TRBD1. The CDR3 runs 15 residues. Germline values: CDR1 MNHEY, CDR2 SVGEGT. J lost 0 bases, V lost 5 bases, and 6 bases had no gene match. This CDR3 reads CASSQGTASNYGYTF. Here the CDR3 DNA reads TGTGCCAGCAGTCAAGGGACAGCCTCTAACTATGGCTACACCTTC.

The sample holds one count of this clone. The chain uses TRBV7-2 and TRBJ1-3, with 7 bases aligning to TRBD1. Germline V gives CDR1 SGHTA, CDR2 FQGNSA. This CDR3 has 19 residues. The V and J ends lost 1 base and 2 bases, in that order; junction bases with no gene match: 14. The CDR3 coding sequence is TGTGCCAGCAGCTTAGTTATGGCAGGGGGTGGTCCCACTGGAAACACCATATATTTT. This codes for CASSLVMAGGGPTGNTIYF.

The gene calls are TRBV19 and TRBJ2-7; D is unresolved. CDR3 length: 13 amino acids. The germline CDR1 and CDR2 sequences are LNHDA and SQIVND (reference sequence). Trimming took 5 bases from V and 2 from J, leaving 10 bases between them. For the CDR3, the DNA is TGTGCCAGTAGTCGTCCCGACACCTACGAGCAGTACTTC. Its translation: CASSRPDTYEQYF.

The chain couples TRBV19 to TRBJ1-1, with a weak D call TRBD1 (5 bases). Germline V gene lookup returns CDR1 LNHDA and CDR2 SQIVND (reference sequence). This CDR3 is 13 amino acids long. V was pared by 7 bases and J by 7 bases, with 16 bases between. The CDR3 here is CASIGGERGEAFF. The CDR3 nucleotides read TGTGCCAGTATTGGGGGGGAAAGGGGTGAAGCTTTCTTT.

This chain connects TRBV7-8 to TRBJ2-1; 14 nucleotides agree with TRBD2. CDR3 length: 16 amino acids. The germline CDR1 and CDR2 sequences are SGHVS and FQNEAQ. J lost 6 bases, V lost 3 bases, and 4 bases had no gene match. The CDR3 reads CASSFGLAGGSNEQFF. CDR3 DNA: TGTGCCAGCAGCTTCGGACTAGCGGGAGGTAGCAATGAGCAGTTCTTC.

Points on this clone: At one end the junction does not follow the germline gene, possibly because of a read error. The DNA for the CDR3 is TGTGCCAGCAGTACCTCGGGACAGGGGTACGGGCAGTACTTC. This translates into CASSTSGQGYGQYF. The rearrangement links TRBV7-9 to TRBJ2-7; 10 positions match TRBD1. In germline, CDR1 is SEHNR, CDR2 FQNEAQ (reference sequence). The CDR3 sequence is 14 residues long.

This clone was seen only a few times. DNA for the CDR3: TGTGCCAGCAGCCGTGTCCAGGGGGAGGACTACGAGCAGTACTTC. It yields the protein CASSRVQGEDYEQYF. The chain combines TRBV7-9 with TRBJ2-7, with D possibly TRBD1 on 7 matching bases. Between the trimmed V and J ends, which lost 5 bases and 3 bases, there was a span of 17 bases. The CDR3 is made up of 15 amino acids. Germline V gene lookup returns CDR1 SEHNR and CDR2 FQNEAQ (reference sequence).

The chain couples TRBV10-3 to TRBJ1-5; D may be TRBD1 (5 bases). CDR3 length: 16 residues. CDR1 ENHRY and CDR2 SYGVKD come from the germline V gene. Trimming took off 2 bases at V and 0 bases at J, with 11 bases between the two ends. In DNA form, the CDR3 reads TGTGCCATCAGTGAGAACAGGCGTAATAGCAATCAGCCCCAGCATTTT. Its translation is CAISENRRNSNQPQHF.

The J gene is TRBJ2-5, the V gene TRBV6-5, with 13 bases aligning to TRBD2. The CDR3 is 15 residues long. Per germline, CDR1 MNHEY and CDR2 SVGAGI. Trimming removed 6 bases from V and 5 bases from J; junction bases left unmatched: 6. CDR3 coding DNA: TGTGCCAGCAGGCGACTAGCGGGGGGAGCCGAGACCCAGTACTTC. Translating gives CASRRLAGGAETQYF.

The chain links TRBV7-2 to TRBJ2-1, with TRBD2 matching 10 bases. The V and J ends lost 1 base and 8 bases, in that order; junction bases with no gene match: 11. The CDR3 has 17 residues. Looked up from germline, CDR1 is SGHTA and CDR2 is FQGNSA. The CDR3 region has the DNA TGTGCCAGCAGCTTAGATTCGGGACTAGCGAGGGGGGATGAGCAGTTCTTC. Protein product: CASSLDSGLARGDEQFF.

This chain joins TRBV9 and TRBJ1-1, with 8 positions matching TRBD1. Trimming cost V 0 bases and J 3 bases; bases outside gene matches: 10. CDR1 is SGDLS and CDR2 is YYNGEE in the germline V gene. The CDR3 length is 17 residues. CDR3 nucleotide sequence: TGTGCCAGCAGCGTAGCTCTCTCTGGACAGGGCGACACTGAAGCTTTCTTT. Protein: CASSVALSGQGDTEAFF.

The rearrangement links TRBV20-1 to TRBJ1-1, with D perhaps TRBD1 (5 bases). Germline V gene data show CDR1 as DFQATT and CDR2 as SNEGSKA (reference sequence). The CDR3 consists of 13 residues. The V end lost 3 bases, the J end lost 0 bases, and 8 bases lay between the germline ends. CDR3 in DNA: TGCAGTGCTAGTCCAGGGCTGAACACTGAAGCTTTCTTT. Its translation is CSASPGLNTEAFF.

This clone is a singleton in its sample. The V call is TRBV5-1, the J call TRBJ1-2; 7 nucleotides align to TRBD1. J was trimmed by 1 base and V by 0 bases; bases with no gene match: 3. The CDR3 runs 15 residues. CDR1 is SGHRS, CDR2 YFSETQ, per germline. The CDR3 loop is CASSLEGQHNYGYTF. The DNA of the CDR3 is TGCGCCAGCAGCTTGGAGGGACAGCATAACTATGGCTACACCTTC.

This clone was seen a handful of times. The rearrangement joins TRBV7-8 to TRBJ1-1, with TRBD1 as a possible D gene (5 bases). This CDR3 comprises 17 residues. V was shortened by 1 base and J by 3 bases, with 18 bases between the two germline ends. Germline lookup yields CDR1 SGHVS and CDR2 FQNEAQ. CDR3 in DNA: TGTGCCAGCAGCTTAGAAGGGGCCTCGGGCCAGTACACTGAAGCTTTCTTT. It translates to CASSLEGASGQYTEAFF.

The chain has TRBV7-9 and TRBJ2-7; D possibly corresponds to TRBD1 (6 bases). The CDR3 is 15 residues long. Trimming took off 5 bases at V and 5 bases at J, with 19 bases between the two ends. Germline V CDR1 and CDR2: SEHNR, FQNEAQ (reference sequence). The CDR3 reads CASSPRLSTGNEQYF. The CDR3 region has the DNA TGTGCCAGCAGCCCGCGACTATCGACAGGTAACGAGCAGTACTTC.

The chain uses TRBV5-1 and TRBJ1-1; no definite D call. V was cut by 4 bases and J by 0 bases, with 13 bases left in between. CDR1 and CDR2 from the germline V gene are SGHRS and YFSETQ. The CDR3 covers 15 residues. Written as DNA, the CDR3 is TGCGCCAGCAGCCTTACCGTAAGCGTGAACACTGAAGCTTTCTTT. Translated: CASSLTVSVNTEAFF.